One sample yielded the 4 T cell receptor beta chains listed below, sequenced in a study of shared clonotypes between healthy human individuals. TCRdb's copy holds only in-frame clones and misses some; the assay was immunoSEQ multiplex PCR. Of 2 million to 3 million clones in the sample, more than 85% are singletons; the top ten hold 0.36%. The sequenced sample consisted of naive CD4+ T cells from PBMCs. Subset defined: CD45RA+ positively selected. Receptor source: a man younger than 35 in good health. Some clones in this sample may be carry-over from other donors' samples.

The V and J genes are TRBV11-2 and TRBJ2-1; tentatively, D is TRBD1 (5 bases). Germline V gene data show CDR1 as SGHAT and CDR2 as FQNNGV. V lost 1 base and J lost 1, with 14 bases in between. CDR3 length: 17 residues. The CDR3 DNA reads TGTGCCAGCAGCTTAGGGTCAGGGTCAGGATCCTACAATGAGCAGTTCTTC. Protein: CASSLGSGSGSYNEQFF. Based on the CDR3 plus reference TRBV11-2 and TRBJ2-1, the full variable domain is EAGVAQSPRYKIIEKRQSVAFWCNPISGHATLYWYQQILGQGPKLLIQFQNNGVVDDSQLPKDRFSAERLKGVDSTLKIQPAKLEDSAVYLCASSLGSGSGSYNEQFFGPGTRLTVL.

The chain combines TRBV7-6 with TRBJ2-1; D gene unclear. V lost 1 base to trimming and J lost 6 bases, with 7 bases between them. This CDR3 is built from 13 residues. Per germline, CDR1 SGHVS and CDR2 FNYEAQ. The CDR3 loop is CASSLGSSNEQFF. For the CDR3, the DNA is TGTGCCAGCAGCTTAGGAAGCAGCAATGAGCAGTTCTTC.

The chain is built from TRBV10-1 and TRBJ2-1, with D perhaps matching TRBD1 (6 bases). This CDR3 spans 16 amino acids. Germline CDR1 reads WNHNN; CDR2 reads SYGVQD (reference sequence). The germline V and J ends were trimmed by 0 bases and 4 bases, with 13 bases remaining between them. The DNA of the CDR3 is TGCGCCAGCAGTGAGTCGTCAGGGGAGCCTTACAATGAGCAGTTCTTC. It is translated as CASSESSGEPYNEQFF.

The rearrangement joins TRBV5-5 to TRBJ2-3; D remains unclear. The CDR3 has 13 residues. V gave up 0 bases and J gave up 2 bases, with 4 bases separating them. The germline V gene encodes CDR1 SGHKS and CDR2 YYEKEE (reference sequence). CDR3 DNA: TGTGCCAGCAGCTTGGGGAACACAGATACGCAGTATTTT. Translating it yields CASSLGNTDTQYF.